The 9 T cell receptor beta chains below come from one sample, sequenced in a study of T-cell reconstitution after alpha-beta-depleted transplantation in children. The authors prepared the TCRbeta library with unique molecular identifiers. TCRdb ran MiXCR on the PCR reads and lists one entry per CDR3 protein. This table holds fewer than 120,000 distinct CDR3 sequences, 10% to 13% found once. The input for sequencing was PBMCs from the stem cell graft donor, taken from the stem cell graft. These receptors were obtained from a human donor who donated a stem cell graft to a child with acute lymphoblastic leukemia.

This clonotype came up many times. The rearrangement links TRBV15 to TRBJ2-7; possibly TRBD2 for D (5 bases). CDR1 is LNHNV, CDR2 YYDKDF, per germline (reference sequence). This CDR3 spans 15 amino acids. Trimming took 1 base from V and 2 from J, leaving 12 bases between them. The CDR3 is CATSRGSGVAYEQYF. The CDR3 bases are TGTGCCACCAGCAGAGGCAGCGGAGTGGCCTACGAGCAGTACTTC.

Notes on this clonotype: This may be a read error, as it is one base from a much larger clone. The gene calls are TRBV20-1 and TRBJ1-5; D ambiguous. CDR3 length: 16 amino acids. Between the trimmed V and J ends, which lost 0 bases and 0 bases, there was a span of 12 bases. The germline gives CDR1 DFQATT, CDR2 SNEGSKA (reference sequence). CDR3 residues: CSARDRTVYSNQPQHF. Written as DNA, the CDR3 is TGCAGTGCTAGAGATCGTACGGTCTATAGCAATCAGCCCCAGCATTTT.

V usage is TRBV4-3 and J usage is TRBJ1-1, with 10 bases that match TRBD1. CDR1 and CDR2 (germline): LGHNA, YSLEER. The CDR3 runs 17 residues. Trimming cost V 1 base and J 5 bases; bases outside gene matches: 10. The CDR3: CASSQADRGFRRTEAFF. In DNA, the CDR3 is TGCGCCAGCAGCCAAGCGGACAGGGGGTTCAGAAGGACTGAAGCTTTCTTT.

This clonotype was found many times. V and J are TRBV20-1 and TRBJ2-1, with 9 positions matching TRBD2. The CDR3 is 15 amino acids. Germline assignment: CDR1 DFQATT and CDR2 SNEGSKA (reference sequence). Trimming removed 1 base from V and 9 bases from J; junction bases left unmatched: 10. The CDR3, as DNA: TGCAGTGCTAGAGTAGGGGCGGGGGGGCGGCCTGAGCAGTTCTTC. Residues: CSARVGAGGRPEQFF.

This clonotype showed up many times. The rearrangement links TRBV24-1 to TRBJ2-2; 7 positions match TRBD1. V was pared by 9 bases and J by 0 bases, with 0 bases of the junction left unmatched. The CDR3 contains 13 residues. Germline CDR1 is KGHDR and CDR2 is SFDVKD. The CDR3 is CATGTANTGELFF. The CDR3 DNA sequence: TGTGCCACCGGGACAGCGAACACCGGGGAGCTGTTTTTT.

The genes are TRBV20-1 and TRBJ2-7; TRBD1 matches 8 bases. CDR3 length equals 13 residues. V trimming: 7 bases; J trimming: 0 bases; junction bases outside the gene matches: 5. Germline lookup yields CDR1 DFQATT and CDR2 SNEGSKA (reference sequence). CDR3 nucleotides: TGCAGTGTGCCAACAGGGGGCTCCTACGAGCAGTACTTC. As protein: CSVPTGGSYEQYF.

In this sample, this clonotype turned up many times. J is TRBJ1-2 and V is TRBV12-3 or TRBV12-4; D is ambiguous. Trimming removed 2 bases at V and 7 bases at J, with 14 bases between. CDR3 length: 14 amino acids. Written as DNA, the CDR3 is TGTGCCAGCAGTTTAAGGGAGGGTCGGGCTGGCTACACCTTC. This gives the protein CASSLREGRAGYTF.

This clonotype was counted many times. The chain recombines TRBV4-3 with TRBJ2-2; D ambiguous. Germline CDR1 is LGHNA and CDR2 is YSLEER. The germline V and J ends were trimmed by 1 base and 6 bases, with 9 bases remaining between them. This CDR3 is 14 amino acids long. The DNA of the CDR3 is TGCGCCAGCAGCCAAGGGCTCTCCTCCGGGGAGCTGTTTTTT. Translated, it gives CASSQGLSSGELFF.

As concerns this clonotype: This sequence may be a read error, since a much larger clone differs from it by one base. This chain connects TRBV11-1 to TRBJ2-1; D ambiguous. Trimming pared 8 bases from V and 8 bases from J, leaving 4 bases between. The CDR3 contains 9 residues. Germline CDR1 reads SGHAT; CDR2 reads FQDESV (reference sequence). CDR3 in amino acids: CASEDEQFF. The CDR3, as DNA: TGTGCCAGCGAGGATGAGCAGTTCTTC.